This TCR beta chain was recovered during a study of siplizumab effects on memory and regulatory T cells (dated by TCRdb to about 2019). Study-level background: The effect of the anti-CD2 antibody siplizumab on alloreactive T-cell subsets was examined in allogeneic mixed lymphocyte reactions constructed from human PBMCs. Beyond this particular receptor, the publication reports: No functional confirmation was obtained for the suppressive function of proliferating Tregs from siplizumab cultures. Siplizumab significantly lowered the cumulative frequency of alloreactive sequences that could be traced to unstimulated CD4+ memory T cells. Compared with memory T cells, unstimulated naive T cells appeared more diverse, and naive cells seemed to make a substantial contribution to the alloresponse. A naive or memory phenotype could not be assigned to roughly 80-96% of proliferating CD4+ or CD8+ clones. Sequences below about 10^-5 frequency were poorly captured, so only a minor fraction of alloreactive clones could be mapped to unstimulated subsets. Among mappable alloreactive CD4+ clones, the Treg-derived fraction averaged approximately 72% with siplizumab versus approximately 27% in control reactions.

As concerns this clone: The antigen it binds to is not known. No base quality values were provided; no much bigger clone lies one nucleotide off.

TCRbeta CDR3 sequencing was performed on sorted unstimulated T cells and on proliferating T cells recovered from mixed lymphocyte reactions. Fresh whole blood from approximately 9 HLA-typed healthy donors was used to isolate PBMCs. To map where alloreactive clones came from, unstimulated CD4+ regulatory T cells were FACS-sorted. The library was generated by the immunoSEQ multiplex PCR assay. Each sample had 85,000 to 100,000 TCR templates assayed by the deep sequencing platform. Genomic DNA extracted from sorted T cells was used for TCRbeta CDR3 sequencing. Per the original workflow: The R programming language was used for clonal analysis of TCRbeta CDR3 data. Comparing unstimulated samples against CFSE-low samples taken after the reaction was how alloreactive CD4+ and CD8+ clones were defined. Alloreactive CD4+ clones were assigned to regulatory or non-regulatory origin by matching sequences to sorted unstimulated Treg and non-Treg repertoires. Entries here come from immuneACCESS through TCRdb and include only in-frame sequences with V and J called. Some clones fail to appear in such tables; in the studies checked, an unresolved V gene covers under half of the shortfall, and the cause of the remainder is unknown. V, J and clone size derive from that table, while D and trimming were established from the DNA sequence. The sample table lists approximately 100,000 clones, around 94% of them with a count of one. The ten largest clonotypes hold roughly 0.6% of the sample.

The sequencing input was Tregs sorted from blood. The TCR originated in a human donor in good health.

The CDR3 reads CASSSENEQFF. Here is the DNA: TGTGCCAGCAGCTCGGAGAATGAGCAGTTCTTC. The rearranged segments are TRBV7-3 and TRBJ2-1, with the D gene too uncertain to name. Including the terminal cysteine and phenylalanine, the CDR3 comprises 11 residues. Only the CDR3 DNA is retained, 33 bases long and in frame from the first base. A distance of 5 bases separates the germline ends of V and J, which lose 4 bases and 7 bases respectively. In the germline V gene, CDR1 corresponds to SGHTA and CDR2 to FQGTGA. Joined to the reference TRBV7-3 and TRBJ2-1 proteins, this CDR3 gives the full variable domain: GAGVSQTPSNKVTEKGKYVELRCDPISGHTALYWYRQSLGQGPEFLIYFQGTGAADDSGLPNDRFFAVRPEGSVSTLKIQRTERGDSAVYLCASSSENEQFFGPGTRLTVL.